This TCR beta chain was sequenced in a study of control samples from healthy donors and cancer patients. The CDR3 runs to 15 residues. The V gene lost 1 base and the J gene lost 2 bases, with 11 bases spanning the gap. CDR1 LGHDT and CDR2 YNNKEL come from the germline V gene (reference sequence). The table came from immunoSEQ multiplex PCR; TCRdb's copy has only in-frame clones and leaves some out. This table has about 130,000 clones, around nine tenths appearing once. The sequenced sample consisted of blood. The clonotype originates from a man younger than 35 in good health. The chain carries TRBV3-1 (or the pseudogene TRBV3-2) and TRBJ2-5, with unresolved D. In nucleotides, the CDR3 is TGTGCCAGCAGCCAAGCAAACTCGCGGCAAGAGACCCAGTACTTC. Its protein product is CASSQANSRQETQYF.